The rows below give T cell receptor beta chains drawn from one sample of a study of blood T cell repertoires in COVID-19. The data were produced by immunoSEQ multiplex PCR, yet TCRdb's version contains in-frame clones alone and is incomplete. The repertoire holds 150,000 to 200,000 clones, with more than 85% as singletons. Specimen: peripheral blood. These TCRs come from a man between 65 and 85 years old with active or convalescent COVID-19. Each CDR3 is given with its conserved first and last residue. A D gene is named only where the DNA matches it firmly. The listing skips clone size in some rows; elsewhere it reads once, few, many or a size class.

V: TRBV19
size: NA
J: TRBJ1-2
D: TRBD1
CDR3: CASRTDRGLNYGYTF
DNA: TGTGCCAGTAGGACTGACAGGGGATTGAACTATGGCTACACCTTC

V: TRBV28
size: NA
J: TRBJ1-5
D: NA
CDR3: CASSLRVYSNQPQHF
DNA: TGTGCCAGCAGTTTACGGGTCTACAGCAATCAGCCCCAGCATTTT

V: TRBV5-1
size: once
J: TRBJ2-5
D: NA
CDR3: CASSLSTGSGETQYF
DNA: TGCGCCAGCAGCTTAAGCACAGGGTCGGGCGAGACCCAGTACTTC

V: TRBV19
size: NA
J: TRBJ1-2
D: NA
CDR3: CACGERTNYGYTF
DNA: TGTGCCTGTGGGGAGCGAACTAACTATGGCTACACCTTC

V: TRBV5-4
size: NA
J: TRBJ1-4
D: NA
CDR3: CASSHHKTEKLFF
DNA: TGTGCCAGCAGCCATCATAAGACAGAAAAACTGTTTTTT

V: TRBV18
size: NA
J: TRBJ1-4
D: NA
CDR3: CASSPRGSDEKLFF
DNA: TGTGCCAGCTCACCCAGGGGATCGGATGAAAAACTGTTTTTT

V: TRBV6-2/TRBV6-3
size: NA
J: TRBJ2-7
D: NA
CDR3: CASSYSNIRRLPRAGEQYF
DNA: TGTGCCAGCAGTTACTCGAATATCAGGAGGCTCCCAAGGGCAGGCGAGCAGTACTTC

V: TRBV5-1
size: NA
J: TRBJ2-2
D: NA
CDR3: CASSLRDTGELFF
DNA: TGCGCCAGCAGCTTGCGTGACACCGGGGAGCTGTTTTTT

V: TRBV28
size: NA
J: TRBJ1-1
D: TRBD1
CDR3: CASSLWGQGSSPEAFF
DNA: TGTGCCAGCAGTTTATGGGGACAGGGGTCATCCCCTGAAGCTTTCTTT

V: TRBV2
size: NA
J: TRBJ2-2
D: NA
CDR3: CASGDTRGELFF
DNA: TGTGCCAGCGGGGACACCAGGGGGGAGCTGTTTTTT

V: TRBV28
size: NA
J: TRBJ1-2
D: NA
CDR3: CASSLQGKIGYTF
DNA: TGTGCCAGCAGTCTACAGGGAAAAATTGGCTACACCTTC

V: TRBV30
size: NA
J: TRBJ1-1
D: NA
CDR3: CAWSVRGNTEAFF
DNA: TGTGCCTGGAGTGTAAGGGGGAACACTGAAGCTTTCTTT

V: TRBV11-2
size: NA
J: TRBJ2-1
D: NA
CDR3: CASSLDRSYYNEQFF
DNA: TGTGCCAGCAGCTTAGATCGGAGCTACTACAATGAGCAGTTCTTC

V: TRBV5-5
size: NA
J: TRBJ2-1
D: NA
CDR3: CASSSPGKDEQFF
DNA: TGTGCCAGCAGCTCCCCAGGGAAGGATGAGCAGTTCTTC

V: TRBV5-6
size: NA
J: TRBJ2-7
D: TRBD2
CDR3: CASSLTSGRGTYEQYF
DNA: TGTGCCAGCAGCTTGACTAGCGGGAGGGGAACCTACGAGCAGTACTTC

V: TRBV21-1
size: NA
J: TRBJ2-6
D: NA
CDR3: CASSKDRLAGFSGANVLTF
DNA: TGTGCCAGCAGCAAAGATCGACTAGCGGGTTTCTCTGGGGCCAACGTCCTGACTTTC

V: TRBV5-8
size: NA
J: TRBJ2-1
D: TRBD2
CDR3: CASSARGVYLDEQFF
DNA: TGTGCCAGCAGCGCCCGGGGGGTTTATTTGGATGAGCAGTTCTTC

V: TRBV4-1
size: NA
J: TRBJ1-4
D: NA
CDR3: CASSRGGLDEKLFF
DNA: TGCGCCAGCAGCCGGGGGGGTTTGGACGAAAAACTGTTTTTT

V: TRBV7-9
size: NA
J: TRBJ2-1
D: NA
CDR3: CASSSARLNYNEQFF
DNA: TGTGCCAGCAGCTCCGCTCGACTTAATTACAATGAGCAGTTCTTC

V: TRBV7-2
size: NA
J: TRBJ2-3
D: TRBD2
CDR3: CASSRTAGDWGTDTQYF
DNA: TGTGCCAGCAGCCGCACAGCGGGGGACTGGGGCACAGATACGCAGTATTTT

V: TRBV27
size: NA
J: TRBJ2-5
D: TRBD1
CDR3: CASSGQRGETQYF
DNA: TGTGCCAGCTCGGGACAGAGAGGGGAGACCCAGTACTTC

V: TRBV5-3
size: NA
J: TRBJ2-5
D: TRBD2
CDR3: CARSLMRENRETQYF
DNA: TGTGCCAGAAGCTTGATGCGGGAGAACCGAGAGACCCAGTACTTC

V: TRBV28
size: NA
J: TRBJ2-5
D: NA
CDR3: CASSLRSRGWETQYF
DNA: TGTGCCAGCAGTTTAAGATCCCGGGGGTGGGAGACCCAGTACTTC

V: TRBV27
size: NA
J: TRBJ2-5
D: TRBD1
CDR3: CASSLSAARGLGETQYF
DNA: TGTGCCAGCAGTTTAAGCGCGGCCAGGGGGCTAGGGGAGACCCAGTACTTC

V: TRBV4-1
size: NA
J: TRBJ1-4
D: TRBD1
CDR3: CASSQGGQHNEKLFF
DNA: TGCGCCAGCAGCCAGGGGGGACAGCATAATGAAAAACTGTTTTTT

V: TRBV4-3
size: NA
J: TRBJ2-2
D: NA
CDR3: CASSQDYRTTNTGELFF
DNA: TGCGCCAGCAGCCAAGATTATCGGACTACGAACACCGGGGAGCTGTTTTTT

V: TRBV19
size: NA
J: TRBJ1-5
D: NA
CDR3: CASSSLQGGEPQHF
DNA: TGTGCCAGTAGTTCCCTACAGGGCGGCGAGCCCCAGCATTTT

V: TRBV6-2/TRBV6-3
size: NA
J: TRBJ1-5
D: NA
CDR3: CASSYASVNQPQHF
DNA: TGTGCCAGCAGTTACGCCAGCGTCAATCAGCCCCAGCATTTT

V: TRBV30
size: NA
J: TRBJ1-5
D: NA
CDR3: CAWSLGGDGQNLPQHF
DNA: TGTGCCTGGAGTCTGGGGGGGGACGGCCAAAATCTGCCCCAGCATTTT

V: TRBV19
size: NA
J: TRBJ2-4
D: TRBD2
CDR3: CASSAPSGVDIQYF
DNA: TGTGCCAGTAGTGCACCTAGCGGGGTAGACATTCAGTACTTC

V: TRBV10-1
size: once
J: TRBJ2-7
D: NA
CDR3: CASSESQGRAYEQYF
DNA: TGCGCCAGCAGTGAGTCCCAGGGGAGAGCGTACGAGCAGTACTTC

V: TRBV6-5
size: NA
J: TRBJ2-7
D: NA
CDR3: CASSRSALSYEQYF
DNA: TGTGCCAGCTCCCGATCCGCCCTATCCTACGAGCAGTACTTC

V: TRBV7-2
size: NA
J: TRBJ2-7
D: TRBD2
CDR3: CASSLGAGGHSYEQYF
DNA: TGTGCCAGCAGCTTGGGGGCGGGAGGGCACTCCTACGAGCAGTACTTC

V: TRBV6-5
size: few
J: TRBJ2-7
D: NA
CDR3: CASREGARYEQYF
DNA: TGTGCCAGCAGGGAGGGGGCGAGGTACGAGCAGTACTTC

V: TRBV9
size: NA
J: TRBJ2-3
D: NA
CDR3: CASSKGHSTDTQYF
DNA: TGTGCCAGCAGCAAGGGACATTCCACAGATACGCAGTATTTT

V: TRBV9
size: NA
J: TRBJ2-7
D: TRBD1
CDR3: CASSVGEGGWEQYF
DNA: TGTGCCAGCAGCGTAGGGGAAGGGGGCTGGGAGCAGTACTTC

V: TRBV28
size: NA
J: TRBJ1-2
D: NA
CDR3: CAVWEVGLGNYGYTF
DNA: TGTGCCGTTTGGGAGGTGGGGCTAGGCAACTATGGCTACACCTTC

V: TRBV18
size: once
J: TRBJ2-1
D: TRBD2
CDR3: CASSPVAGANSYNEQFF
DNA: TGTGCCAGCTCACCAGTAGCGGGGGCCAACTCCTACAATGAGCAGTTCTTC

V: TRBV10-1
size: NA
J: TRBJ1-1
D: NA
CDR3: CASSAARGRITEAFF
DNA: TGCGCCAGCAGTGCCGCCAGAGGGAGAATCACTGAAGCTTTCTTT

V: TRBV28
size: NA
J: TRBJ2-2
D: TRBD1
CDR3: CASREDRNTGELFF
DNA: TGTGCCAGCAGAGAGGACAGGAATACCGGGGAGCTGTTTTTT

V: TRBV14
size: NA
J: TRBJ2-7
D: NA
CDR3: CASSRLGGTNYEQYF
DNA: TGTGCCAGCAGCCGCCTAGGGGGGACTAACTACGAGCAGTACTTC

V: TRBV28
size: NA
J: TRBJ1-4
D: NA
CDR3: CAIQGPDKLFF
DNA: TGTGCCATCCAGGGCCCCGACAAACTGTTTTTT

V: TRBV18
size: NA
J: TRBJ2-7
D: NA
CDR3: CASSLQDGYEQYF
DNA: TGTGCCAGCTCATTACAGGACGGCTACGAGCAGTACTTC

V: TRBV12-3/TRBV12-4
size: NA
J: TRBJ2-7
D: NA
CDR3: CASSFGGLNEQYF
DNA: TGTGCCAGCAGTTTCGGGGGGCTAAACGAGCAGTACTTC

V: TRBV11-2
size: few
J: TRBJ2-7
D: NA
CDR3: CASSRAGYEQYF
DNA: TGTGCCAGCAGCCGCGCGGGGTACGAGCAGTACTTC

V: TRBV2
size: few
J: TRBJ1-2
D: NA
CDR3: CASSAANYGYTF
DNA: TGTGCCAGCAGTGCGGCTAACTATGGCTACACCTTC

V: TRBV6-1
size: NA
J: TRBJ1-1
D: NA
CDR3: CASSENEGRMNTEAFF
DNA: TGTGCCAGCAGTGAAAATGAGGGCCGAATGAACACTGAAGCTTTCTTT